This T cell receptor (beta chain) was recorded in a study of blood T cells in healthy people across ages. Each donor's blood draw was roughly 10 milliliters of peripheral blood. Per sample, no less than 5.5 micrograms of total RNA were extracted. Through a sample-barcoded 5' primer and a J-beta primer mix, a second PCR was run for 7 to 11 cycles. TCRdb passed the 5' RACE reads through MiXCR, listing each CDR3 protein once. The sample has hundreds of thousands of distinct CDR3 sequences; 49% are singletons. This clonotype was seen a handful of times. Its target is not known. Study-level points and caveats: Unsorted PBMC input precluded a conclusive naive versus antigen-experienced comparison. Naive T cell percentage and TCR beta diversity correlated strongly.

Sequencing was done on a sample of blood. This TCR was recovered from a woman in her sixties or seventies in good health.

The CDR3 DNA reads as TGTGCCAGCAGACGGGACAGACTAGCCTACGAGCAGTACTTC. Encoded protein: CASRRDRLAYEQYF. The chain combines TRBV27 with TRBJ2-7, with a weak D call TRBD1 (7 bases). The CDR3 sequence is 14 residues long. V lost 6 bases to trimming and J lost 2 bases, with 14 bases between them. Germline loops: CDR1 MNHEY, CDR2 SMNVEV (reference sequence).